This TCR beta chain was recorded in a study of blood T cell repertoires in COVID-19. Study-wide background: Sites across the United States, Italy and Spain contributed samples from acute and convalescent COVID-19. T cells, B-cell-depleted T cells, or PBMCs supplied cDNA or gDNA.

CDR1 and CDR2 from the germline V gene are PRHDT and FYEKMQ (reference sequence). J lost 3 bases, V lost 4 bases, and 8 bases had no gene match. The length of the CDR3 is 16 residues. Authors' processing steps: Estimated nucleated cell counts came from reference gene primer amplification. Clones were sequenced by immunoSEQ multiplex PCR, and TCRdb holds only the in-frame ones, with some missing. That table furnishes V, J and clone size, whereas the DNA furnished D and trimming. The table includes some 120,000 clones, almost 85% detected once. Sequenced input: peripheral blood. The clonotype comes from a woman in her twenties or thirties who had recovered from COVID-19. The J gene is TRBJ1-5, the V gene TRBV13; 8 bases align to TRBD1. The CDR3 nucleotides read TGTGCCAGCAGCTCCGGACAGGGCGCTTCCAATCAGCCCCAGCATTTT. It yields the protein CASSSGQGASNQPQHF.